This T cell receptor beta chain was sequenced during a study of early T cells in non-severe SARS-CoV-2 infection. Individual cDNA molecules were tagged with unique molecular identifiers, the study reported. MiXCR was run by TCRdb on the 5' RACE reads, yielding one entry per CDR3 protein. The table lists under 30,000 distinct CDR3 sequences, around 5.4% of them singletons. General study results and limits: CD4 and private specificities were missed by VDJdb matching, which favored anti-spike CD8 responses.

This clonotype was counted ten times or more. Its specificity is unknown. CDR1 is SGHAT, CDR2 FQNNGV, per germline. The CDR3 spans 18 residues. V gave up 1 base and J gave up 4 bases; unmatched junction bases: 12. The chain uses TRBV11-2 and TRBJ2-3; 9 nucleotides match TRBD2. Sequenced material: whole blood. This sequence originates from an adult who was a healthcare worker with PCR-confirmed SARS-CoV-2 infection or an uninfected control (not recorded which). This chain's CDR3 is CASSLGRAAGGRADTQYF. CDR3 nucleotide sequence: TGTGCCAGCAGCTTAGGTCGGGCAGCGGGGGGCCGCGCAGATACGCAGTATTTT.